The count of the clone carrying this TCR beta chain is one. Seattle cases were enrolled at active infection and followed longitudinally. The source of the sample is a study of blood T cell repertoires in COVID-19. The wider study: Samples taken during acute and convalescent COVID-19 were collected in the United States, Italy and Spain. T cells, B-cell-depleted T cells, or PBMCs supplied cDNA or gDNA.

The data were produced by immunoSEQ multiplex PCR, yet TCRdb's version contains in-frame clones alone and is incomplete. The sample records about 230,000 clones, more than 80% being singletons. The CDR3 length is 15 residues. Trimming cost V 5 bases and J 7 bases; bases outside gene matches: 12. The V gene's germline CDR1 is MNHEY and CDR2 SVGEGT. The origin of this receptor is a woman in her twenties or thirties with COVID-19, enrolled during active disease. Sequenced input: peripheral blood. This chain uses TRBV6-2 or TRBV6-3 with TRBJ2-7, with 9 bases that match TRBD1. The CDR3 loop is CASSRIQGAPGEQYF. The CDR3 DNA sequence: TGTGCCAGCAGTAGGATACAGGGGGCGCCAGGAGAGCAGTACTTC.